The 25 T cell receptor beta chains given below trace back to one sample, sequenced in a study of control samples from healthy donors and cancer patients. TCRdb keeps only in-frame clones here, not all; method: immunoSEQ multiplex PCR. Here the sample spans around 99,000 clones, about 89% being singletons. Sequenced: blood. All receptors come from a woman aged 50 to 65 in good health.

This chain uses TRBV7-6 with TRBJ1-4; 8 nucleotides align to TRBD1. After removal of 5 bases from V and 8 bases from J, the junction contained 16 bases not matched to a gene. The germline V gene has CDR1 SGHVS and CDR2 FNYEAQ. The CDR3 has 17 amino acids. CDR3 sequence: CASSPPDLDRVGEKLFF. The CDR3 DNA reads TGTGCCAGCAGCCCTCCCGATTTGGACAGGGTTGGGGAAAAACTGTTTTTT.

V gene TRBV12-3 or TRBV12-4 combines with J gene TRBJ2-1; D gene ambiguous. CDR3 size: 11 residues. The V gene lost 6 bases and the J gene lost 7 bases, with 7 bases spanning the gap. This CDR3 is CASRARNEQFF. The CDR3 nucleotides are TGTGCCAGCAGAGCGAGGAATGAGCAGTTCTTC.

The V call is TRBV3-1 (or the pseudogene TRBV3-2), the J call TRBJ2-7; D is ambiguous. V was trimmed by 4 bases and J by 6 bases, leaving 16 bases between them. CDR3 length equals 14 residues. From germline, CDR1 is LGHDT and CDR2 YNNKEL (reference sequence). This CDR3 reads CASSRERKIGEQYF. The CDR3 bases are TGTGCCAGCAGCCGAGAAAGGAAGATTGGCGAGCAGTACTTC.

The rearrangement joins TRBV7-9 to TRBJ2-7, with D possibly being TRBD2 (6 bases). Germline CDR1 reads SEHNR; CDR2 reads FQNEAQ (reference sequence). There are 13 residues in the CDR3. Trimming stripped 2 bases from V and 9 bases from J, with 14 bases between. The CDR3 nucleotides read TGTGCCAGCAGCTTAATCGGGGGTGACGGGCAGTACTTC. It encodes CASSLIGGDGQYF.

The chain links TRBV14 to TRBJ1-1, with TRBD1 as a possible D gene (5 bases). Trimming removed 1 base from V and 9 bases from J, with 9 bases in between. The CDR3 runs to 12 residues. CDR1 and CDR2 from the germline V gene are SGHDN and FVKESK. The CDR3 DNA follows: TGTGCCAGCAGCCAAGTTCGGACAAAAGCTTTCTTT. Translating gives CASSQVRTKAFF.

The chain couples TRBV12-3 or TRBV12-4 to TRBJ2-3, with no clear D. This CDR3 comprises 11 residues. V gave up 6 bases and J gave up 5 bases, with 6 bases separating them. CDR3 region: CASRTGDTQYF. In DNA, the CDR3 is TGTGCCAGCAGGACGGGAGATACGCAGTATTTT.

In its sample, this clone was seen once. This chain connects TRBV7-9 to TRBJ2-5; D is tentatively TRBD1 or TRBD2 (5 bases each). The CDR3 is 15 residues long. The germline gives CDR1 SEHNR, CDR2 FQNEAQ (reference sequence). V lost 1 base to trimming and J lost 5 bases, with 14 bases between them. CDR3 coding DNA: TGTGCCAGCAGCTTAGGCGTGGGACGATCGGAGACCCAGTACTTC. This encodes CASSLGVGRSETQYF.

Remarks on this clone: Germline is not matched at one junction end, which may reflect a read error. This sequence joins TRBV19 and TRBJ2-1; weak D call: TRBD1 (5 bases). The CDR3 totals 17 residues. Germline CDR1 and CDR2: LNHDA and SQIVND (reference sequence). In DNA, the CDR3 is TGTGCCAGTAGTTCCAGACGGACATCAGGCTCCTACAATGAGCAGCTCTTC. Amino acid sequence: CASSSRRTSGSYNEQLF. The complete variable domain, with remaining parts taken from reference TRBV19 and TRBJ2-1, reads DGGITQSPKYLFRKEGQNVTLSCEQNLNHDAMYWYRQDPGQGLRLIYYSQIVNDFQKGDIAEGYSVSREKKESFPLTVTSAQKNPTAFYLCASSSRRTSGSYNEQLFGPGTRLTVL.

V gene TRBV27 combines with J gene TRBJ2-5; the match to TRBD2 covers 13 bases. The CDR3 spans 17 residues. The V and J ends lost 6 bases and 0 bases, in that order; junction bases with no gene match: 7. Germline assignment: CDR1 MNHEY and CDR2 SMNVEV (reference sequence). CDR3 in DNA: TGTGCCAGCAGCTCCGGGACTAGCGGGGCCAACCAAGAGACCCAGTACTTC. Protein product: CASSSGTSGANQETQYF.

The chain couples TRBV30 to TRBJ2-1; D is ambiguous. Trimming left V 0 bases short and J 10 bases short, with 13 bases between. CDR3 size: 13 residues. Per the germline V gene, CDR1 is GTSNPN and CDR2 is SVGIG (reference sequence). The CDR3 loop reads CAWSVRLPGEQFF. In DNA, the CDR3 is TGTGCCTGGAGTGTTCGACTCCCCGGGGAGCAGTTCTTC.

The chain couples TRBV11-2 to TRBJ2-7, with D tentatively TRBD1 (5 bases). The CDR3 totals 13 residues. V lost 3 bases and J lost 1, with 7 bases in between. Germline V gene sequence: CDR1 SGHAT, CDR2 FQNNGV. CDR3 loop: CASSLTASYEQYV. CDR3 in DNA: TGTGCCAGCAGCTTGACAGCTTCCTACGAGCAGTACGTC.

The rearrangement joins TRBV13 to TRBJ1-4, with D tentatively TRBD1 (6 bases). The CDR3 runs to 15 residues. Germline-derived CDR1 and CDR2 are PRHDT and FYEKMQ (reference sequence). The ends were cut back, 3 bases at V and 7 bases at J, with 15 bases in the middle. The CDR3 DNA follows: TGTGCCAGCAGCTTGGGGTGGGACACTTCTGAAAAACTGTTTTTT. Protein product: CASSLGWDTSEKLFF.

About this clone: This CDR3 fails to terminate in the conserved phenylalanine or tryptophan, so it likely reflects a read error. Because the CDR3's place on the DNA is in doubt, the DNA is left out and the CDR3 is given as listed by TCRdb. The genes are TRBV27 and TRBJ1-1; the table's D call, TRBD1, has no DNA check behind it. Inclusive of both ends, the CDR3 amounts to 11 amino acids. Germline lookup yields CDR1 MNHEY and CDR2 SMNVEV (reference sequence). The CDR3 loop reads CASSPNPGQGG.

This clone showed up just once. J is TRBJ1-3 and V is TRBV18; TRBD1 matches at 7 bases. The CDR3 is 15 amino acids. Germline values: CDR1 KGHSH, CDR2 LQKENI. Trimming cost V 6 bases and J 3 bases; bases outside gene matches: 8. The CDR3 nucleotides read TGTGCCAGCTCCCGAGCGACAGGGCTTGGAAACACCATATATTTT. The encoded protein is CASSRATGLGNTIYF.

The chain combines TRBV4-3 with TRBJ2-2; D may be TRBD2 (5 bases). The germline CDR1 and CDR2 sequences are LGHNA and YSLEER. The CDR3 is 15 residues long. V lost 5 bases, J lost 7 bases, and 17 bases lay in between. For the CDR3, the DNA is TGCGCCAGCAGCTACGAGGCGGGTAGGGTCGGGGAGCTGTTTTTT. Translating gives CASSYEAGRVGELFF.

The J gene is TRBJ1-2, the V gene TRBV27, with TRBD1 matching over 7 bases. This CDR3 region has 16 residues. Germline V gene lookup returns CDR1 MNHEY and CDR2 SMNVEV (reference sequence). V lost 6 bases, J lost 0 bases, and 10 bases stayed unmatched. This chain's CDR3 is CASSATGQRTNYGYTF. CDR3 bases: TGTGCCAGCAGCGCTACGGGACAGCGCACTAACTATGGCTACACCTTC.

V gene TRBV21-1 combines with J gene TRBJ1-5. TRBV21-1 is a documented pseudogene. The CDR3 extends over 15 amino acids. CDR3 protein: CANKKEGGVNQPQHF. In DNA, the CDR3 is TGTGCCAACAAAAAAGAAGGAGGGGTCAATCAGCCCCAGCATTTT.

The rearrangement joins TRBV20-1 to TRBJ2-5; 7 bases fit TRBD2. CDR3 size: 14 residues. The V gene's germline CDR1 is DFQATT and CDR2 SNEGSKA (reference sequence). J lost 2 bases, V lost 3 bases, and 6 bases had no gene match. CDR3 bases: TGCAGTGCTAGTGAATGGCGGGAGCAAGAGACCCAGTACTTC. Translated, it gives CSASEWREQETQYF.

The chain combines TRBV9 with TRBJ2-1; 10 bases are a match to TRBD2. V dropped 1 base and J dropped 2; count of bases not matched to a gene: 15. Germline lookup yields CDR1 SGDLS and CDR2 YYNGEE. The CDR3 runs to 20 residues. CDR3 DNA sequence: TGTGCCAGCAGCGTACCCCAGTCCGCAGCGGGAGGGCCCCCCTACAATGAGCAGTTCTTC. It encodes CASSVPQSAAGGPPYNEQFF.

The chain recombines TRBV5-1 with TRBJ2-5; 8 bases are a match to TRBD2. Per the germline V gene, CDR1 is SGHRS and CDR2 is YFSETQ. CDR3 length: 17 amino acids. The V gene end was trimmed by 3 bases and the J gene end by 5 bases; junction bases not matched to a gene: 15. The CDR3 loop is CASSSKAGARLWETQYF. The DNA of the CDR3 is TGCGCCAGCAGCTCAAAAGCGGGGGCCCGCCTTTGGGAGACCCAGTACTTC.

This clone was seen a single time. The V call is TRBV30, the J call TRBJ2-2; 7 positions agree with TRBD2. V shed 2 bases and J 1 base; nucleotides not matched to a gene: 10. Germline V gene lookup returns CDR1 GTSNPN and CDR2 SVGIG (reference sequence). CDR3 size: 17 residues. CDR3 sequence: CAWSKLGLAVNTGELFF. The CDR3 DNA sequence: TGTGCCTGGAGTAAATTAGGCCTAGCGGTGAACACCGGGGAGCTGTTTTTT.

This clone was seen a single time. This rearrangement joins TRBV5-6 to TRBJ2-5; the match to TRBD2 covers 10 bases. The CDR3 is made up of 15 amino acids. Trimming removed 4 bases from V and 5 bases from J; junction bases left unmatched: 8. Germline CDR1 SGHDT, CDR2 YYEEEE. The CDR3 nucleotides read TGTGCCAGCAGCGTCGGACTAGCGGCAAGGGAGACCCAGTACTTC. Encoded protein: CASSVGLAARETQYF.

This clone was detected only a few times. The CDR3 region has the DNA TGTGCCAGTATGGCTACACTGTGGGGGCTTAACACTGAAGCTTTCTTT. Its translation is CASMATLWGLNTEAFF. V usage is TRBV19 and J usage is TRBJ1-1, with D tentatively TRBD1 (6 bases). The CDR3 is made up of 16 amino acids. Trimming removed 7 bases from V and 2 bases from J, with 20 bases in between. Per germline, CDR1 LNHDA and CDR2 SQIVND (reference sequence).

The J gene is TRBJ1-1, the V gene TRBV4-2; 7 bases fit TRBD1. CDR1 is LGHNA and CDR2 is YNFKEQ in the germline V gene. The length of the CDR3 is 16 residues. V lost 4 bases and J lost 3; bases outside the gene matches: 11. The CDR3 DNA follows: TGTGCCAGCAGCCGATCTAGACAGGGATCGGACACTGAAGCTTTCTTT. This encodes CASSRSRQGSDTEAFF.

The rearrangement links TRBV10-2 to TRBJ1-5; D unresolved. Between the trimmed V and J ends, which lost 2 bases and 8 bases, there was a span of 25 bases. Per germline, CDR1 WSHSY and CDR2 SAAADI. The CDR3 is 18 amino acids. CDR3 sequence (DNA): TGCGCCAGCAGTGAGCCCTTAGGCGGCTTTATTGAAGAGAAGCCCCAGCATTTT. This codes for CASSEPLGGFIEEKPQHF.